Listed below are T cell receptor beta chains from one sample, sequenced in a study of shared clonotypes between healthy human individuals. TCRdb's table, derived via immunoSEQ multiplex PCR, lists solely in-frame clones and lacks some. The repertoire includes 2 million to 2.5 million clones, 95% of them detected once, and roughly 0.13% sits in the top ten. Specimen: naive CD4+ T cells sorted from blood. Receptors were obtained from a man between 18 and 35 years old in good health. Each CDR3 is given with its conserved first and last residue. The D gene is left open where the match is weak. A row's size may be missing; if present it is once, few, many or a size class.

>NA|TRBJ2-2|TRBV27|NA
TGTGCCAGCAGTCTTGATATCTCGAACACCGGGGAGCTGTTTTTT
CASSLDISNTGELFF
>NA|TRBJ1-1|TRBV11-2|NA
TGTGCCAGCAGCTTATCCACAGCTCTGAACACTGAAGCTTTCTTT
CASSLSTALNTEAFF
>NA|TRBJ2-1|TRBV5-6|TRBD1
TGTGCCAGCAGCTTACAGGGGGTAGGGTACAATGAGCAGTTCTTC
CASSLQGVGYNEQFF
>NA|TRBJ1-2|TRBV29-1|TRBD1
TGCAGCGTGGGGACGGGACAGGCCTATGGCTACACCTTC
CSVGTGQAYGYTF
>NA|TRBJ2-7|TRBV10-3|TRBD1
TGTGCCATCAGAACCGGGACAGGGAACGACGAGCAGTACTTC
CAIRTGTGNDEQYF
>NA|TRBJ1-1|TRBV9|TRBD1
TGTGCCAGCAGCTCAGGGACAGCAAACACTGAAGCTTTCTTT
CASSSGTANTEAFF
>NA|TRBJ2-3|TRBV11-2|TRBD2
TGTGCCAGCAACGAAGGCGGGAGGGCCACAGATACGCAGTATTTT
CASNEGGRATDTQYF
>few|TRBJ1-6|TRBV11-2|NA
TGTGCCAGCAGCTTAGGAGGAGGATCACCCCTCCACTTT
CASSLGGGSPLHF
>NA|TRBJ1-5|TRBV7-2|NA
TGTGCCAGCAGCCCGCGAATAGGGGTTAATCAGCCCCAGCATTTT
CASSPRIGVNQPQHF
>once|TRBJ2-7|TRBV18|NA
TGTGCCAGCTCACCAAATCTCCAGGCCAACGAGCAGTACTTC
CASSPNLQANEQYF
>NA|TRBJ2-2|TRBV10-1|NA
TGCGCCAGCAGTGGAGGGAGAGGCAGCACGAACACCGGGGAGCTGTTTTTT
CASSGGRGSTNTGELFF
>NA|TRBJ2-7|TRBV5-1|NA
TGCGCCAGCAGCCCGGGGGGCGGTGAAGCGAAGCAGTACTTC
CASSPGGGEAKQYF
>NA|TRBJ2-7|TRBV10-3|TRBD2
TGTGCCATCAGTGGCTCTGGGACTAGCGGGACTTCCTACGAGCAGTACTTC
CAISGSGTSGTSYEQYF
>NA|TRBJ2-5|TRBV30|TRBD2
TGTGCCTGGACACCACAGGGGGGACTAGCGGGGACACGACAAGAGACCCAGTACTTC
CAWTPQGGLAGTRQETQYF
>NA|TRBJ2-7|TRBV2|TRBD1
TGTGCCAGCAGTGAAGAACAGGGGCTAACCTACGAGCAGTACTTC
CASSEEQGLTYEQYF
>NA|TRBJ2-3|TRBV10-1|TRBD2
TGCGCCAGCAGTGGGACTAGCGGGGGACCAGATACGCAGTATTTT
CASSGTSGGPDTQYF
>NA|TRBJ2-1|TRBV5-1|NA
TGCGCCAGCAGCTTGGGACAGGCCCCCTCCTACAATGAGCAGTTCTTC
CASSLGQAPSYNEQFF
>once|TRBJ2-3|TRBV5-4|NA
TGTGCCAGCAGCCATGGCACAGATACGCAGTATTTT
CASSHGTDTQYF
>NA|TRBJ2-1|TRBV7-2|TRBD2
TGTGCCAGCAGCTGGAGCGGGAGCGGCACCTACAATGAGCAGTTCTTC
CASSWSGSGTYNEQFF
>NA|TRBJ2-1|TRBV7-9|TRBD1
TGTGCCAGCAGCAGGACAGGGAATGGGTACAATGAGCAGTTCTTC
CASSRTGNGYNEQFF
>NA|TRBJ2-7|TRBV5-6|TRBD1
TGTGCCAGCAGCTCCGGGACAGGGAACTACGAGCAGTACTTC
CASSSGTGNYEQYF
>NA|TRBJ2-1|TRBV7-2|TRBD2
TGTGCCAGCAGCTTAGCGGGTGCTAGCGGCTCCTACAATGAGCAGTTCTTC
CASSLAGASGSYNEQFF
>NA|TRBJ2-7|TRBV19|TRBD1
TGTGCCAGTAGTATCACTCCCGGGACAGGGGACTACGAGCAGTACTTC
CASSITPGTGDYEQYF
>NA|TRBJ1-2|TRBV28|TRBD1
TGTGCCAGCAGGTCGGGACAGGGGAGAATAGGCTACACCTTC
CASRSGQGRIGYTF
>NA|TRBJ2-2|TRBV9|TRBD1
TGTGCCAGCAGCCCGAGACAGGGGTCGATGAACACCGGGGAGCTGTTTTTT
CASSPRQGSMNTGELFF
>NA|TRBJ1-3|TRBV6-5|NA
TGTGCCAGCAGTTATCGGAGGGGGTACACCATATATTTT
CASSYRRGYTIYF
>NA|TRBJ2-4|TRBV30|TRBD1
TGTGCCTGGCTAGGGACAGACCCTACGCTAGCCAAAAACATTCAGTACTTC
CAWLGTDPTLAKNIQYF
>NA|TRBJ2-4|TRBV7-2|NA
TGTGCCAGCAGCCCTCAGGGGCCTCCCAAAAACATTCAGTACTTC
CASSPQGPPKNIQYF
>NA|TRBJ1-1|TRBV11-2|NA
TGTGCCAGCAGCTTAGCAGGGTGGGAAGCTTTCTTT
CASSLAGWEAFF
>NA|TRBJ2-2|TRBV6-1|NA
TGTGCCAGTTTTTCAGGGACTGGCTACACCGGGGAGCTGTTTTTT
CASFSGTGYTGELFF